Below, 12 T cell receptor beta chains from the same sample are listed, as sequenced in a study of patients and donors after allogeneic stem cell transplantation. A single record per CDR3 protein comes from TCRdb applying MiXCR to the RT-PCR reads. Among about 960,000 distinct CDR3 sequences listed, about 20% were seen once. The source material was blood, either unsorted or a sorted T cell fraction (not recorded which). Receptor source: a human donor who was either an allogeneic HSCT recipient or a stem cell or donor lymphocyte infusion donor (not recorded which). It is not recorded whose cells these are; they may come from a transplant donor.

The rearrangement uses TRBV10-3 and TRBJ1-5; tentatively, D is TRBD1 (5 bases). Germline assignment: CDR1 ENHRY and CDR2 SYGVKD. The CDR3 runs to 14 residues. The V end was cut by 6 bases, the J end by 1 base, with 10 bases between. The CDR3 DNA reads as TGTGCCATCAGCAGAGGGGACAGCAATCAGCCCCAGCATTTT. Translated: CAISRGDSNQPQHF.

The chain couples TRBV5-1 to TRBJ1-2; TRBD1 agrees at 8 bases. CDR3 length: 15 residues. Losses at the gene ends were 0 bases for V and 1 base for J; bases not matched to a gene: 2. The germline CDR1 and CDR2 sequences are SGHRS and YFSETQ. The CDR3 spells CASSLGTGHNYGYTF. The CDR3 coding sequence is TGCGCCAGCAGCTTGGGGACAGGGCATAACTATGGCTACACCTTC.

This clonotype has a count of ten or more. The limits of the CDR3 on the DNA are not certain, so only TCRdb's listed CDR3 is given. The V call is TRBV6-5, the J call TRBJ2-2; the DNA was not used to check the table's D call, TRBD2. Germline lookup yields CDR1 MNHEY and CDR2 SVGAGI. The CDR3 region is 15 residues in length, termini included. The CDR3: CASSSSGGNTGELFF.

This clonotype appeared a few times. CDR3 DNA sequence: TGTGCCAGCAGGGGACGGGAGAATTCACCCCTCCACTTT. This encodes CASRGRENSPLHF. The V call is TRBV12-3 or TRBV12-4, the J call TRBJ1-6; maybe TRBD1 (5 bases). V lost 6 bases to trimming and J lost 7 bases, with 10 bases between them. This CDR3 contains 13 residues.

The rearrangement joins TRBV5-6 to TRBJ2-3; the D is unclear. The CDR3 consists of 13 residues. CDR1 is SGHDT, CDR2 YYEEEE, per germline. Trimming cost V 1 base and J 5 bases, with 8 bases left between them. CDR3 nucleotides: TGTGCCAGCAGCTTGACAGTGGGAGATACGCAGTATTTT. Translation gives CASSLTVGDTQYF.

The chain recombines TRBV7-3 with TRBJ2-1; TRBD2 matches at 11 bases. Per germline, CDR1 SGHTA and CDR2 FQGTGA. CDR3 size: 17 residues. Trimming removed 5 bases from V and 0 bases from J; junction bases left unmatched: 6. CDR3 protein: CASSLTSGASSYNEQFF. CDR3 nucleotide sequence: TGTGCCAGCAGCCTGACTAGCGGGGCCAGCTCCTACAATGAGCAGTTCTTC.

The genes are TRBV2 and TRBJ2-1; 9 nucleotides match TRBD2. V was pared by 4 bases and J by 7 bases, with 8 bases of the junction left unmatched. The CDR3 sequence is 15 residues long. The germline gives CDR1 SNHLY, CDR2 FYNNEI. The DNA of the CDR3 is TGTGCCAGCAGTGCCCTCGCGGGGGGGGTTAATGAGCAGTTCTTC. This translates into CASSALAGGVNEQFF.

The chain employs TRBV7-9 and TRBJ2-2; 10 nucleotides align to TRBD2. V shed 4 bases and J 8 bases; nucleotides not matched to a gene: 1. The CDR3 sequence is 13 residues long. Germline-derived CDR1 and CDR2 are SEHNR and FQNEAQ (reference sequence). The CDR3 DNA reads TGTGCCAGCAGCTCTAGCGGGAGAGGGGAGCTGTTTTTT. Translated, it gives CASSSSGRGELFF.

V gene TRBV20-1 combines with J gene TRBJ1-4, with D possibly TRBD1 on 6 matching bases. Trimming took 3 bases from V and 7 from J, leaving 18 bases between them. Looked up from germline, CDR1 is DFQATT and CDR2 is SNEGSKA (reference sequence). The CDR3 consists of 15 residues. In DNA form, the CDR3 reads TGCAGTGCTAGCCCCCCCCCGGGGGCTCGTGAAAAACTGTTTTTT. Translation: CSASPPPGAREKLFF.

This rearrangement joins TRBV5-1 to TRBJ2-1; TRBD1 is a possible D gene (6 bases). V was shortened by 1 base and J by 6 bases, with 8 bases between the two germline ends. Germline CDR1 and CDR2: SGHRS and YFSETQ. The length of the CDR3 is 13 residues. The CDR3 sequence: CASSLQQGNEQFF. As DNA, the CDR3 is TGCGCCAGCAGCTTGCAACAGGGCAATGAGCAGTTCTTC.

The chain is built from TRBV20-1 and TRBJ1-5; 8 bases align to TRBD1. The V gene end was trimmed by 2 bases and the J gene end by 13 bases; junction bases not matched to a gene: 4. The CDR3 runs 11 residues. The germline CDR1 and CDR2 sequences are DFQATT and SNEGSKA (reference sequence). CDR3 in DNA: TGCAGTGCTAGATTGACAGGGGTTCAGCATTTT. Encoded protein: CSARLTGVQHF.

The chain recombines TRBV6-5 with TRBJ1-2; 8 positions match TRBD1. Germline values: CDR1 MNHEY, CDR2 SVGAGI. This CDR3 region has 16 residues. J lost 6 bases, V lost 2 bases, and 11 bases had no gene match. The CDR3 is CASSYTPGGGQDGYTF. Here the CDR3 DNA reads TGTGCCAGCAGTTACACCCCAGGGGGCGGTCAGGATGGCTACACCTTC.